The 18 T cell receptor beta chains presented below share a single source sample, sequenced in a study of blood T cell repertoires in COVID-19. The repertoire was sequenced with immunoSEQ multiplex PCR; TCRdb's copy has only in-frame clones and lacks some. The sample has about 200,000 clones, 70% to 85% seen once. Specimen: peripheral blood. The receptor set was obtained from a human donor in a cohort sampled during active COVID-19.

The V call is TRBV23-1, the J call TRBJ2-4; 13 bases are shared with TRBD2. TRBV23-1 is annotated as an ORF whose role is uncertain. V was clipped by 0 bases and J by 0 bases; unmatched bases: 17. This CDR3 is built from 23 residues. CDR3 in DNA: TGCGCCAGCAGTCAATCCAGACCCTACCCGGGACTAGCGGGACCCTTAGCCAAAAACATTCAGTACTTC. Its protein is CASSQSRPYPGLAGPLAKNIQYF.

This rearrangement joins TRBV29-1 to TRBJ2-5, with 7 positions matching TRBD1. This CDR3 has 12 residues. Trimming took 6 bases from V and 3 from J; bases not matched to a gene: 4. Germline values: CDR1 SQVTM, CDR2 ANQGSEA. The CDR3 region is CSVAGTEETQYF. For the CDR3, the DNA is TGCAGCGTGGCCGGGACAGAAGAGACCCAGTACTTC.

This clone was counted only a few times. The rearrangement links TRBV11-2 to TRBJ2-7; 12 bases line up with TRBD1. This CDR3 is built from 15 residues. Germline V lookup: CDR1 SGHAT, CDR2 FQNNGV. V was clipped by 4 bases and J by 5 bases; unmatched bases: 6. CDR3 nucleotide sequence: TGTGCCAGCAGCTCGGTGGGACAGGGGGCTCACGAGCAGTACTTC. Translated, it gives CASSSVGQGAHEQYF.

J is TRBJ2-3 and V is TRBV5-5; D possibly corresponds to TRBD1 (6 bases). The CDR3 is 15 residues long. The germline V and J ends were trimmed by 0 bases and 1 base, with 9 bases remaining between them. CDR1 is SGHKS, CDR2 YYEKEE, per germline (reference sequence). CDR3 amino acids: CASSLAPGGTDTQYF. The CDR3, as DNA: TGTGCCAGCAGCTTGGCCCCAGGGGGCACAGATACGCAGTATTTT.

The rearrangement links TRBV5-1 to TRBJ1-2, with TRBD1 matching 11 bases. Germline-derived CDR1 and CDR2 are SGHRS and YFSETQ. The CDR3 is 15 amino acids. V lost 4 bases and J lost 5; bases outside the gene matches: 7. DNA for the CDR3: TGCGCCAGCAGCCTCGGACAGGGGGCTTGGTATGGCTACACCTTC. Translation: CASSLGQGAWYGYTF. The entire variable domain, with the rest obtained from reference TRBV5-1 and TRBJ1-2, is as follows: KAGVTQTPRYLIKTRGQQVTLSCSPISGHRSVSWYQQTPGQGLQFLFEYFSETQRNKGNFPGRFSGRQFSNSRSEMNVSTLELGDSALYLCASSLGQGAWYGYTFGSGTRLTVV.

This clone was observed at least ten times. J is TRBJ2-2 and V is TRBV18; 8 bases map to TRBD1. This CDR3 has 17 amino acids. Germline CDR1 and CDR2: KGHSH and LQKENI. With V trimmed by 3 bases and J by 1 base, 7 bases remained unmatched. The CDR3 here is CASSPRSGTGNTGELFF. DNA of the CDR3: TGTGCCAGCTCACCGCGCTCCGGGACAGGGAACACCGGGGAGCTGTTTTTT. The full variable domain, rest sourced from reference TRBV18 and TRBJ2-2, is NAGVMQNPRHLVRRRGQEARLRCSPMKGHSHVYWYRQLPEEGLKFMVYLQKENIIDESGMPKERFSAEFPKEGPSILRIQQVVRGDSAAYFCASSPRSGTGNTGELFFGEGSRLTVL.

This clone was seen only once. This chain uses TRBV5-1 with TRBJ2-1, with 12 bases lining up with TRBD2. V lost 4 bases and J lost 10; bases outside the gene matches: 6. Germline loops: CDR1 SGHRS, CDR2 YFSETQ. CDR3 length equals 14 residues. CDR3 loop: CASSPTSGSVEQFF. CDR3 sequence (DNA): TGCGCCAGCAGCCCGACTAGCGGGAGTGTGGAGCAGTTCTTC.

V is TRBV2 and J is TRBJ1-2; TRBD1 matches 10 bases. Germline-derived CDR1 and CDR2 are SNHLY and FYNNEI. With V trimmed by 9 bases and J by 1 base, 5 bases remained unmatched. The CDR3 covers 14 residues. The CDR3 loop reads CASHRDRGNYGYTF. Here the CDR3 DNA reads TGTGCCAGTCACCGGGACAGGGGTAACTATGGCTACACCTTC.

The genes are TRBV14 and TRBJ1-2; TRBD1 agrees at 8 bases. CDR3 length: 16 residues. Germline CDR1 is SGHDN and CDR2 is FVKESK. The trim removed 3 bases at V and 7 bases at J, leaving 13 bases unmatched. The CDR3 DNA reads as TGTGCCAGCAGCCAGGTAGTGACAGGGGCTCTCGGTGGCTACACCTTC. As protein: CASSQVVTGALGGYTF.

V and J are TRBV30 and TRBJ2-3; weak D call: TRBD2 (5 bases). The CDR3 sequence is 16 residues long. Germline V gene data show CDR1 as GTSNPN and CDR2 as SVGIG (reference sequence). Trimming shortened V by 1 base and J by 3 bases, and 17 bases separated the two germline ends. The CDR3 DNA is TGTGCCTGGAGTGAACACGTACTAGGTGGGACAGATACGCAGTATTTT. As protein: CAWSEHVLGGTDTQYF. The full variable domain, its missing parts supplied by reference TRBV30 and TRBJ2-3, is SQTIHQWPATLVQPVGSPLSLECTVEGTSNPNLYWYRQAAGRGLQLLFYSVGIGQISSEVPQNLSASRPQDRQFILSSKKLLLSDSGFYLCAWSEHVLGGTDTQYFGPGTRLTVL.

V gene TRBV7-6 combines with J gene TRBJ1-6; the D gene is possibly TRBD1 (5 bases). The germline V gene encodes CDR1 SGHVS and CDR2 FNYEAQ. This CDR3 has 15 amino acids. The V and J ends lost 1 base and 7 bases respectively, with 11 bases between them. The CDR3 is CASSLGSGNNSPLHF. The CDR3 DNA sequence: TGTGCCAGCAGCTTAGGCTCAGGGAACAATTCACCCCTCCACTTT.

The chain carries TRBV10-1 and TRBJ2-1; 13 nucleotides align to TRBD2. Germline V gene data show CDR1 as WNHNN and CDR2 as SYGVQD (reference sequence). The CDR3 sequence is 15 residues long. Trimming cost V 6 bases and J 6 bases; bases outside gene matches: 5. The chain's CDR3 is CASSTGTSGTNEQFF. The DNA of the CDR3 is TGCGCCAGCAGCACCGGGACTAGCGGGACCAATGAGCAGTTCTTC.

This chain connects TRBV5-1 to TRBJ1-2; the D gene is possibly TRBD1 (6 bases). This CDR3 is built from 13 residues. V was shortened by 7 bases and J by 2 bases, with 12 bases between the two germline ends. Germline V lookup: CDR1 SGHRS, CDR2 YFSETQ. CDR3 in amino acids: CASHPGQNYGYTF. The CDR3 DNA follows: TGCGCCAGCCATCCCGGACAGAACTATGGCTACACCTTC.

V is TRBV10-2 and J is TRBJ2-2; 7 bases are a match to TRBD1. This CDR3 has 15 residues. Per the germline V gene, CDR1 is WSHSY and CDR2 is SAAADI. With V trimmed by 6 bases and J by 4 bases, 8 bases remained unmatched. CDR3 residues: CASRRGPETTGELFF. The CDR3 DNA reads TGCGCCAGCAGGAGGGGGCCTGAAACCACCGGGGAGCTGTTTTTT.

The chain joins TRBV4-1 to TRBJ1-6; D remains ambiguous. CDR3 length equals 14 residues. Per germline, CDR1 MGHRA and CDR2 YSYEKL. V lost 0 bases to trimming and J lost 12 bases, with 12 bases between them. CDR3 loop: CASSQDVRYRPLHF. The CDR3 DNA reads TGCGCCAGCAGCCAAGATGTGAGGTATCGACCCCTCCACTTT.

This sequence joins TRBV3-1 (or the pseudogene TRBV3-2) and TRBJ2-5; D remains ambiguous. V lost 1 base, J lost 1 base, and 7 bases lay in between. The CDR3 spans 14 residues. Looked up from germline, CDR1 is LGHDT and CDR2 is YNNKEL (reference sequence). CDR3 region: CASSQVGGQETQYF. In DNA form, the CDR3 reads TGTGCCAGCAGCCAAGTTGGCGGCCAAGAGACCCAGTACTTC.

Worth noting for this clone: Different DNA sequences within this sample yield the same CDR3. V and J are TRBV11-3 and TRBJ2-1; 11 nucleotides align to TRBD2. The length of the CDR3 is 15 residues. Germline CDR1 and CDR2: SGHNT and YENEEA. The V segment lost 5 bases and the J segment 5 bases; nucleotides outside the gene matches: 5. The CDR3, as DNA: TGTGCCAGCAGCCCGGGACTAGCGGATCACAATGAGCAGTTCTTC. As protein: CASSPGLADHNEQFF.

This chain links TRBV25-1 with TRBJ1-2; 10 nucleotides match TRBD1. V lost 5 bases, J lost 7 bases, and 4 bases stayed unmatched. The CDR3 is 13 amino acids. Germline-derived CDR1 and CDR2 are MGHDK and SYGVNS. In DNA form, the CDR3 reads TGTGCCAGCAGTCGAGGGACAGGGGTTGGCTACACCTTC. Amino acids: CASSRGTGVGYTF.